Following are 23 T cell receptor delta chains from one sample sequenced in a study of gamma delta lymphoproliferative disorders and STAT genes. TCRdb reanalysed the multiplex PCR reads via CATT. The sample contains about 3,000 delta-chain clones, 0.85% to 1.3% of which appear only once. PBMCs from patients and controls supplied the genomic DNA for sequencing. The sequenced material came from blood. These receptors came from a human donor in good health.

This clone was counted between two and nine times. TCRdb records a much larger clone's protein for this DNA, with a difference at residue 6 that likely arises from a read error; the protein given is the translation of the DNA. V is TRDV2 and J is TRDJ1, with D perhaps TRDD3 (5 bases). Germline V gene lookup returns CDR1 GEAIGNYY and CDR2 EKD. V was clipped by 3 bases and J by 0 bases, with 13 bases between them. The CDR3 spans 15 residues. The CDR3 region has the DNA TGTGCCTGTGACGAACGGGGGGCCCACACCGATAAACTCATCTTT. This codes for CACDERGAHTDKLIF.

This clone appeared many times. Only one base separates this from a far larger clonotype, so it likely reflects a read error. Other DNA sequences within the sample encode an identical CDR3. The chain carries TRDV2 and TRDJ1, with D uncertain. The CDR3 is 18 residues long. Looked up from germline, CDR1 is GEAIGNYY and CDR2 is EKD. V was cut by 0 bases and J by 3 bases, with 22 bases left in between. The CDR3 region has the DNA TGTGCCTGTGACACCTTGCCGGGTGGGCAGAAAGTGGCCGATAAACTCATCTTT. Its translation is CACDTLPGGQKVADKLIF.

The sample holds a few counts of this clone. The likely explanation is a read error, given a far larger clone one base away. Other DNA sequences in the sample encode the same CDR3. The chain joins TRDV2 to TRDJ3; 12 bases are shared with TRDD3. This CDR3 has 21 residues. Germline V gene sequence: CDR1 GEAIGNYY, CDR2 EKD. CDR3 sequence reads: CACDLVELGDTTAWDTRQMFF. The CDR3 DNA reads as TGTGCCTGTGACTTGGTTGAACTGGGGGATACTACGGCCTGGGACACACGACAGATGTTTTTC.

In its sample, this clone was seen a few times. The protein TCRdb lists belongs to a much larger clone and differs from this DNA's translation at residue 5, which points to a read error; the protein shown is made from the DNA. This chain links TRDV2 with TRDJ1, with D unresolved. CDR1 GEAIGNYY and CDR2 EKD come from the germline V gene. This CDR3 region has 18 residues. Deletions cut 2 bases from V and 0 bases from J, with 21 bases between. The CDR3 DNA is TGTGCCTGTGACATCGTTGGGACCCCCAAGGGCAACACCGATAAACTCATCTTT. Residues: CACDIVGTPKGNTDKLIF.

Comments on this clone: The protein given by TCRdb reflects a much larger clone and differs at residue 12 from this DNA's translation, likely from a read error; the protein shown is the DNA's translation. CDR3 region: CACDTLLGDTRGGPDKLIF. CDR3 nucleotides: TGTGCCTGTGACACTTTACTGGGGGATACGCGAGGAGGACCCGATAAACTCATCTTT. This chain links TRDV2 with TRDJ1; 13 nucleotides align to TRDD3. The CDR3 loop spans 19 amino acids. Trimming at V came to 1 base and at J to 3 bases, leaving 13 bases not matched to a gene. In germline, CDR1 is GEAIGNYY, CDR2 EKD.

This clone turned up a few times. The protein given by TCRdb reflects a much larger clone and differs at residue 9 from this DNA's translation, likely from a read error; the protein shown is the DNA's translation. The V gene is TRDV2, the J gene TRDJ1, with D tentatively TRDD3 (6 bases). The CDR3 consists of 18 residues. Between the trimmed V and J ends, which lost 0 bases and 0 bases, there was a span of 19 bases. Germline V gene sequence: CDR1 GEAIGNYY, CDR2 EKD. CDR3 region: CACDTVAGDSRYTDKLIF. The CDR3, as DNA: TGTGCCTGTGACACCGTGGCTGGGGATTCTCGGTACACCGATAAACTCATCTTT.

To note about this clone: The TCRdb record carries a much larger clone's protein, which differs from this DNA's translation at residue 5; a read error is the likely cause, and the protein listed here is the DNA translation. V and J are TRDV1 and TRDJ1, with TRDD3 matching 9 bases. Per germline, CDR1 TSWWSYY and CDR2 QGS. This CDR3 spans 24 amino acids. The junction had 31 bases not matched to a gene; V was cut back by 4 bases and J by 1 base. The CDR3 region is CALGGLSRSIPTPSLGIRTDKLIF. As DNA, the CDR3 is TGTGCTCTTGGGGGACTATCGAGATCAATTCCTACTCCTTCGCTGGGGATACGCACCGATAAACTCATCTTT.

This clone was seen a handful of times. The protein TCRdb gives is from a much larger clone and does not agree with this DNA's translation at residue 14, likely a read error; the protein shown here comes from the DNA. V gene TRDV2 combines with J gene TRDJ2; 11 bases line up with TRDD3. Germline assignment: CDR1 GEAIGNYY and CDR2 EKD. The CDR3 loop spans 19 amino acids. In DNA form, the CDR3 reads TGTGCCTGTGACACCTTGCTGGGGGATACCCTTACTTTGATAGCACAACTCTTCTTT. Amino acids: CACDTLLGDTLTLIAQLFF.

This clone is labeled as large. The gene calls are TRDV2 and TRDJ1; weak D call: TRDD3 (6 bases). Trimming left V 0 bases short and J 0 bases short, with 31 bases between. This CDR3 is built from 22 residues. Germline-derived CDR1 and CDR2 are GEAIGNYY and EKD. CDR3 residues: CACDTGVESVGALTPYTDKLIF. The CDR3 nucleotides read TGTGCCTGTGACACCGGAGTCGAATCGGTGGGGGCCCTAACGCCCTACACCGATAAACTCATCTTT.

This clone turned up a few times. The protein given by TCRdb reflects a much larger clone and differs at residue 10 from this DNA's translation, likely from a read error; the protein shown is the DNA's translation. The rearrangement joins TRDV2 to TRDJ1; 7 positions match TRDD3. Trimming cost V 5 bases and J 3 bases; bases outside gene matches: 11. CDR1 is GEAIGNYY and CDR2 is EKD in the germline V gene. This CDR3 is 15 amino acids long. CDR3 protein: CACVGLGVDADKLIF. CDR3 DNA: TGTGCCTGTGTGGGGCTGGGGGTCGACGCCGATAAACTCATCTTT.

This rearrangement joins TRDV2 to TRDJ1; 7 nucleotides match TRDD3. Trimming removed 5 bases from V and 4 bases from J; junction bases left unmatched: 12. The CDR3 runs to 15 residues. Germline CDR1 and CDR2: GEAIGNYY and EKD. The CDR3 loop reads CACGTLEDTGDKLIF. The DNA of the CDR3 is TGTGCCTGTGGCACGCTGGAGGATACGGGCGATAAACTCATCTTT.

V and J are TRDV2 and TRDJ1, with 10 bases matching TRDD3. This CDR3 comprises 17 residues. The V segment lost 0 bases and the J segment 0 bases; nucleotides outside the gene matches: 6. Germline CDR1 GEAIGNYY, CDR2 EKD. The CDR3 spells CACDTLLGDPYTDKLIF. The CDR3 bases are TGTGCCTGTGACACCCTACTGGGGGATCCGTACACCGATAAACTCATCTTT.

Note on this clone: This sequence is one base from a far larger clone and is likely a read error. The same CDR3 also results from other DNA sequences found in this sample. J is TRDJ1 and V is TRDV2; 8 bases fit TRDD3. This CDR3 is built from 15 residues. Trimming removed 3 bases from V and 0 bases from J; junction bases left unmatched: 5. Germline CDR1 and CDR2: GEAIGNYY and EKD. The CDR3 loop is CACDGLGDNTDKLIF. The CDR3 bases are TGTGCCTGTGACGGTCTGGGGGACAACACCGATAAACTCATCTTT.

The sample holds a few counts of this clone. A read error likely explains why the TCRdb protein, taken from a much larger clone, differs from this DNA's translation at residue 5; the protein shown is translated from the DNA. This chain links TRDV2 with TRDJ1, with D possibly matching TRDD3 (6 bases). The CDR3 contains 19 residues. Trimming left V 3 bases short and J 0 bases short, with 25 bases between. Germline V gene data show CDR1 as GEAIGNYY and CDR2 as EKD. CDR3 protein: CACDAVFGGGRTYTDKLIF. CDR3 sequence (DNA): TGTGCCTGTGACGCCGTATTTGGGGGGGGTCGAACGTACACCGATAAACTCATCTTT.

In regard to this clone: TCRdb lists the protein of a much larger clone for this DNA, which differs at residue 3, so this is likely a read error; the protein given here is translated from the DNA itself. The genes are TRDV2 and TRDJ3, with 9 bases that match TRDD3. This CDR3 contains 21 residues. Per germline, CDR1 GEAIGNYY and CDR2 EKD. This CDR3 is CARDTIAGDTRSSWDTRQMFF. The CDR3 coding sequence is TGTGCCCGTGACACAATAGCCGGGGATACGCGAAGCTCCTGGGACACCCGACAGATGTTTTTC.

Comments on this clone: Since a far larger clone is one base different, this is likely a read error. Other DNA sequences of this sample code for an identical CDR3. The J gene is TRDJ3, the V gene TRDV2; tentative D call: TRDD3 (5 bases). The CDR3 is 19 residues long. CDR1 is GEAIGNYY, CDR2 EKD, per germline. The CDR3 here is CACDRIGGKSSWDTRQMFF. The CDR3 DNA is TGTGCCTGTGACAGGATTGGAGGGAAAAGCTCCTGGGACACCCGACAGATGTTTTTT.

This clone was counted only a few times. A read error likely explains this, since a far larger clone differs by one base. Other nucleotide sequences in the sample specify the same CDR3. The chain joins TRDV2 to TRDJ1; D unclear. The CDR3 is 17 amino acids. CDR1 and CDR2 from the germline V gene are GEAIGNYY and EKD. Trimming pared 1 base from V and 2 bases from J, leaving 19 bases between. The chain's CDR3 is CACDTAEITMNTDKLIF. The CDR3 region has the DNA TGTGCCTGTGACACAGCAGAGATTACCATGAATACCGATAAACTCATCTTT.

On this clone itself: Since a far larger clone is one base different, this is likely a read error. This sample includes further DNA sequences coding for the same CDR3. The CDR3 sequence is CACDPLLGDTTDKLIF. CDR3 nucleotide sequence: TGTGCCTGTGACCCGCTACTGGGGGATACCACCGATAAACTCATCTTC. The V and J genes are TRDV2 and TRDJ1; 12 bases match TRDD3. This CDR3 spans 16 amino acids. From germline, CDR1 is GEAIGNYY and CDR2 EKD.

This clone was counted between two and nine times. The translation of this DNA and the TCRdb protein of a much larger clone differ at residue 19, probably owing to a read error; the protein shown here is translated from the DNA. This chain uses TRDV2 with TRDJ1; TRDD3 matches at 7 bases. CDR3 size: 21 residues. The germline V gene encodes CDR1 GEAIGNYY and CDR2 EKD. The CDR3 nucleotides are TGTGCCTGTGACACCGACTTGGTGGATACGCGTCAAGTTTTTTACACCGATAAACCCATCTTT. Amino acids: CACDTDLVDTRQVFYTDKPIF.

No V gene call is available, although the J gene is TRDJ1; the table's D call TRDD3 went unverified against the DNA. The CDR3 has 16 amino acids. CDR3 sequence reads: CASPLGDTGYTDKLIF. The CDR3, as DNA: TGTGCCTCCCCACTGGGGGATACGGGGTACACCGATAAACTCATCTTT.

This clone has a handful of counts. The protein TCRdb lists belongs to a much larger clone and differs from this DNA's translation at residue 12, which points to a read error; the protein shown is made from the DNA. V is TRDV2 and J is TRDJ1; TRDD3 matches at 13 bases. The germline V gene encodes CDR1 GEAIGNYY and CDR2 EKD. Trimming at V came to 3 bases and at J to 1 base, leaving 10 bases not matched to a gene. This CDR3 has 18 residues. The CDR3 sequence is CACDPLLGDTRATDKLIF. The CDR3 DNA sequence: TGTGCCTGTGACCCCTTACTGGGGGATACGCGGGCCACCGATAAACTCATCTTT.

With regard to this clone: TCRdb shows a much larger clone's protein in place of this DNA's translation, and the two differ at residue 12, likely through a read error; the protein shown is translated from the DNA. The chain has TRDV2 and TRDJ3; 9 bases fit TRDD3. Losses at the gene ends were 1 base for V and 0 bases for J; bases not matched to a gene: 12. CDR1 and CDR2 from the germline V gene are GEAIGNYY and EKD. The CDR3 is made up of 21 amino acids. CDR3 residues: CACDTIAGDTRGSWDTRQMFF. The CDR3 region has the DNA TGTGCCTGTGACACAATAGCCGGGGATACGCGAGGCTCCTGGGACACCCGACAGATGTTTTTC.

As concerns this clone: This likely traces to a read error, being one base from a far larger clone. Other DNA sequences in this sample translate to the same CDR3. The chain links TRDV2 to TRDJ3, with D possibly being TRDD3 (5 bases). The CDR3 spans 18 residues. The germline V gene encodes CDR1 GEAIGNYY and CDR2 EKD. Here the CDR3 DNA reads TGTGCCTGTGACACCGGAGAGGCCGGCTCCTGGGACACCCGACAGATGTTCTTC. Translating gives CACDTGEAGSWDTRQMFF.